One and the same sample provided the 4 T cell receptor beta chains below, sequenced in a study of T cell repertoires in cytomegalovirus infection. TCRdb independently ran MiXCR on the reads; one entry per CDR3 protein. The sample yields hundreds of thousands of distinct CDR3 sequences, 35% to 45% seen once. Sequencing input: PBMCs. These TCRs come from a human donor in good health (CMV status not recorded). Some clones in this sample may be carry-over from other donors' samples.

A single count supports this clonotype. Given a much more abundant clone one base away, this may be a read error. The genes are TRBV7-2 and TRBJ2-7, with TRBD1 matching over 9 bases. Germline V lookup: CDR1 SGHTA, CDR2 FQGNSA. The CDR3 has 16 amino acids. Written as DNA, the CDR3 is TGTGCCAGCAGTTCCAGCCGAGGACAGGGGACCTACGAGCCGTACTTC. Protein sequence: CASSSSRGQGTYEPYF.

The V gene is TRBV6-5, the J gene TRBJ1-1; D gene unclear. The V gene lost 2 bases and the J gene lost 2 bases, with 9 bases spanning the gap. CDR3 length equals 14 residues. Germline CDR1 and CDR2: MNHEY and SVGAGI. The DNA for the CDR3 is TGTGCCAGCAGTTACGTAGGAGAAAACACTGAAGCTTTCTTT. Translating it yields CASSYVGENTEAFF.

In regard to this clonotype: The junction departs from germline at one end; a sequencing error may be responsible. This chain links TRBV12-3 or TRBV12-4 with TRBJ1-1, with TRBD1 identical over 8 bases. The CDR3 runs to 14 residues. CDR3 sequence: CASRSTGGVTEALF. CDR3 nucleotides: TGTGCCAGCAGATCAACAGGGGGGGTCACTGAAGCTTTATTT.

In this sample, this clonotype turned up a few times. The chain joins TRBV20-1 to TRBJ1-5; 11 bases are shared with TRBD1. Trimming cost V 1 base and J 6 bases; bases outside gene matches: 5. The CDR3 spans 15 residues. Germline loops: CDR1 DFQATT, CDR2 SNEGSKA (reference sequence). CDR3 region: CSARAGGQGGQPQHF. The CDR3 DNA reads as TGCAGTGCTAGAGCGGGGGGACAGGGGGGTCAGCCCCAGCATTTT.